The 19 T cell receptor beta chains in this list originate from one sample, sequenced in a study of T cell responses to AZD1222 COVID-19 vaccine. Generated by immunoSEQ multiplex PCR, the TCRdb table keeps only in-frame clones and is missing some. The sample consists of more than 150,000 clones, around 90% of them appearing once. The specimen was peripheral blood, collected on day 0 of AZD1222 vaccination. Source of these receptors: an adult in good health.

In DNA, the CDR3 is TGTGCCAGTAGTTCCGCTGGCGGGGGCTCGTTCTACGAGCAGTACTTC. Protein sequence: CASSSAGGGSFYEQYF. The rearrangement links TRBV19 to TRBJ2-7; the D gene is possibly TRBD2 (7 bases). V shed 5 bases and J shed 3 bases, with 20 bases lying between them. Germline V gives CDR1 LNHDA, CDR2 SQIVND (reference sequence). The CDR3 covers 16 residues.

The gene calls are TRBV30 and TRBJ1-5; tentative D call: TRBD1 (5 bases). Trimming cost V 0 bases and J 7 bases, with 16 bases left between them. The length of the CDR3 is 15 residues. CDR1 and CDR2 (germline): GTSNPN, SVGIG (reference sequence). CDR3 loop: CAWSVASGGVQPQHF. Here the CDR3 DNA reads TGTGCCTGGAGTGTTGCTTCGGGGGGAGTACAGCCCCAGCATTTT.

The chain combines TRBV6-5 with TRBJ2-7; maybe TRBD1 (6 bases). The CDR3 runs to 14 residues. V lost 5 bases and J 3 bases, leaving 14 bases between the germline ends. Germline V gene sequence: CDR1 MNHEY, CDR2 SVGAGI. As DNA, the CDR3 is TGTGCCAGCAGTAGCCGGGACAAGGACTACGAGCAGTACTTC. Its protein product is CASSSRDKDYEQYF.

The rearrangement joins TRBV5-4 to TRBJ2-7; D may match TRBD1 or TRBD2 (5 bases each). Trimming cost V 7 bases and J 2 bases, with 19 bases left between them. The germline V gene encodes CDR1 SGHNT and CDR2 YYREEE (reference sequence). This CDR3 region has 15 residues. The DNA of the CDR3 is TGTGCCAGCTCACCCGGGTTGGGGGAAACCTACGAGCAGTACTTC. This gives the protein CASSPGLGETYEQYF.

The V gene is TRBV10-3, the J gene TRBJ2-7, with TRBD2 matching over 10 bases. Germline values: CDR1 ENHRY, CDR2 SYGVKD. This CDR3 comprises 17 residues. After removal of 8 bases from V and 0 bases from J, the junction contained 13 bases not matched to a gene. The CDR3 DNA follows: TGTGCCATCCGAAGGGCTAGCGGGAGACTAGGCTCCTACGAGCAGTACTTC. Protein product: CAIRRASGRLGSYEQYF.

Comment on this clone: Other DNA sequences in this specimen translate into the identical CDR3. The CDR3 loop reads CASSIDLNSPLHF. DNA for the CDR3: TGTGCCAGTAGTATAGACCTGAATTCACCCCTCCACTTT. This chain connects TRBV19 to TRBJ1-6; D is uncertain. V was trimmed by 0 bases and J by 7 bases, leaving 4 bases between them. This CDR3 contains 13 residues. The germline gives CDR1 LNHDA, CDR2 SQIVND (reference sequence).

This chain uses TRBV5-1 with TRBJ2-7, with TRBD1 identical over 10 bases. The V gene's germline CDR1 is SGHRS and CDR2 YFSETQ. The CDR3 totals 15 residues. With V trimmed by 2 bases and J by 3 bases, 5 bases remained unmatched. In DNA, the CDR3 is TGCGCCAGCAGCTTAATGGACAGGGGGTTCTACGAGCAGTACTTC. Its translation is CASSLMDRGFYEQYF.

The rearrangement uses TRBV15 and TRBJ1-2; TRBD1 aligns across 7 bases. The trim removed 1 base at V and 0 bases at J, leaving 5 bases unmatched. The CDR3 contains 16 residues. CDR1 is LNHNV and CDR2 is YYDKDF in the germline V gene (reference sequence). The CDR3 loop is CATSRVQGGPNYGYTF. DNA of the CDR3: TGTGCCACCAGCAGAGTTCAGGGGGGGCCTAACTATGGCTACACCTTC.

The chain joins TRBV2 to TRBJ1-5, with a weak D call TRBD1 (5 bases). The germline V and J ends were trimmed by 3 bases and 6 bases, with 12 bases remaining between them. CDR3 length: 14 residues. CDR1 is SNHLY, CDR2 FYNNEI, per germline. The CDR3 region has the DNA TGTGCCAGCAGTGAGCGCAGGGCGGGTCAGCCCCAGCATTTT. Its translation is CASSERRAGQPQHF.

This chain links TRBV27 with TRBJ2-5; TRBD1 matches 8 bases. This CDR3 is built from 15 residues. The germline CDR1 and CDR2 sequences are MNHEY and SMNVEV (reference sequence). The trim removed 8 bases at V and 2 bases at J, leaving 10 bases unmatched. The CDR3: CASGLPGQVQETQYF. In DNA form, the CDR3 reads TGTGCCAGCGGGCTTCCGGGACAGGTGCAAGAGACCCAGTACTTC.

The gene calls are TRBV7-6 and TRBJ1-3, with 10 bases that match TRBD1. The CDR3 has 15 residues. Germline CDR1 is SGHVS and CDR2 is FNYEAQ. The J segment lost 4 bases and the V segment lost 8 bases, leaving 8 bases of the junction unmatched. The CDR3 DNA reads as TGTGCCAGCGGTCCGCGGACAGGGGGAGGAAACACCATATATTTT. Translation: CASGPRTGGGNTIYF.

V gene TRBV11-1 combines with J gene TRBJ1-2; TRBD1 matches at 9 bases. Germline assignment: CDR1 SGHAT and CDR2 FQDESV (reference sequence). V shed 4 bases and J 2 bases; nucleotides not matched to a gene: 5. CDR3 length: 15 amino acids. In DNA form, the CDR3 reads TGTGCCAGCAGCTCGGGACAGGGCCTAAACTATGGCTACACCTTC. The encoded protein is CASSSGQGLNYGYTF.

The chain has TRBV7-9 and TRBJ2-2; unclear D gene. The V gene's germline CDR1 is SEHNR and CDR2 FQNEAQ (reference sequence). This CDR3 has 14 amino acids. Trimming stripped 1 base from V and 3 bases from J, with 6 bases between. The CDR3 DNA is TGTGCCAGCAGCTTAGTCGTAGACACCGGGGAGCTGTTTTTT. Its translation is CASSLVVDTGELFF. The full variable domain, in which reference TRBV7-9 and TRBJ2-2 provide the parts outside the CDR3, is DTGVSQNPRHKITKRGQNVTFRCDPISEHNRLYWYRQTLGQGPEFLTYFQNEAQLEKSRLLSDRFSAERPKGSFSTLEIQRTEQGDSAMYLCASSLVVDTGELFFGEGSRLTVL.

This clone was observed at least ten times. The chain is built from TRBV6-6 and TRBJ1-6; D gene ambiguous. Germline V gene data show CDR1 as MNHNY and CDR2 as SVGAGI (reference sequence). There are 12 residues in the CDR3. V lost 2 bases to trimming and J lost 10 bases, with 6 bases between them. CDR3: CASSYEVSPLHF. The DNA for the CDR3 is TGTGCCAGCAGTTACGAGGTATCACCCCTCCACTTT.

The chain recombines TRBV28 with TRBJ2-1, with 9 bases lining up with TRBD1. This CDR3 is 14 amino acids long. V lost 9 bases and J lost 5; bases outside the gene matches: 8. The germline V gene has CDR1 MDHEN and CDR2 SYDVKM. The CDR3 nucleotides are TGTGCCAGTCGCACAGGGGGCGTTCACAATGAGCAGTTCTTC. This gives the protein CASRTGGVHNEQFF. The full variable domain, in which reference TRBV28 and TRBJ2-1 provide the parts outside the CDR3, is DVKVTQSSRYLVKRTGEKVFLECVQDMDHENMFWYRQDPGLGLRLIYFSYDVKMKEKGDIPEGYSVSREKKERFSLILESASTNQTSMYLCASRTGGVHNEQFFGPGTRLTVL.

DNA for the CDR3: TGTGCCAGCAGTACCACAGGGATAGGTGAAAAACTGTTTTTT. Translated: CASSTTGIGEKLFF. This chain joins TRBV7-2 and TRBJ1-4; D might be TRBD1 (6 bases). V was trimmed by 6 bases and J by 7 bases, leaving 15 bases between them. This CDR3 has 14 residues. The germline V gene has CDR1 SGHTA and CDR2 FQGNSA.

V is TRBV14 and J is TRBJ1-2; D ambiguous. Trimming stripped 2 bases from V and 4 bases from J, with 8 bases between. Looked up from germline, CDR1 is SGHDN and CDR2 is FVKESK. This CDR3 spans 13 amino acids. In nucleotides, the CDR3 is TGTGCCAGCAGCCAAACCAGGAGCTATGGCTACACCTTC. Translating gives CASSQTRSYGYTF. The full variable domain, with the rest looked up from reference TRBV14 and TRBJ1-2, is EAGVTQFPSHSVIEKGQTVTLRCDPISGHDNLYWYRRVMGKEIKFLLHFVKESKQDESGMPNNRFLAERTGGTYSTLKVQPAELEDSGVYFCASSQTRSYGYTFGSGTRLTVV.

The gene calls are TRBV7-3 and TRBJ2-3, with D perhaps being TRBD1 or TRBD2 (5 bases each). From germline, CDR1 is SGHTA and CDR2 FQGTGA. V lost 5 bases to trimming and J lost 6 bases, with 15 bases between them. The CDR3 is 14 amino acids. The CDR3 DNA sequence: TGTGCCAGCAGCCTTACAACGGGGCACGATACGCAGTATTTT. It is translated as CASSLTTGHDTQYF.

The chain is built from TRBV28 and TRBJ1-4, with 8 bases that match TRBD1. V shed 3 bases, J shed 7 bases, and the junction held 7 bases outside the gene matches. Germline CDR1 and CDR2: MDHEN and SYDVKM. The CDR3 runs 15 residues. The CDR3 region is CASSFQGQAIEKLFF. CDR3 coding DNA: TGTGCCAGCAGTTTCCAGGGACAGGCAATTGAAAAACTGTTTTTT.